These T cell receptor beta chains were read from a single sample in a study of OX40 agonist ivuxolimab in advanced cancers. Measured with immunoSEQ multiplex PCR; TCRdb has only the in-frame clones, and not every one. The sample lists roughly 63,000 clones, around 87% occurring once. The source material was CD4+ or CD8+ T cells sorted from blood, sampled in a trial of the OX40 agonist ivuxolimab. The source is an adult with an advanced solid tumor such as melanoma, head and neck, liver or kidney cancer. CDR3s include the opening cysteine and the closing phenylalanine or tryptophan. D genes are given only for firm matches. A row's size may be missing; if present it is once, few, many or a size class.

v_gene,j_gene,abundance,d_gene,CDR3nt,CDR3aa
TRBV5-1,TRBJ1-2,-,TRBD1,TGCGCCAGCAGCCTGTCCGGGACAGGGGGCTTTGGCTACACCTTC,CASSLSGTGGFGYTF
TRBV18,TRBJ1-6,-,TRBD1,TGTGCCAGCTCACCGCTAAGGGGGCGAGATAATTCACCCCTCCACTTT,CASSPLRGRDNSPLHF
TRBV9,TRBJ1-5,-,TRBD1,TGTGCCAGCAGCGCGGGACAGGGAGAACAGCCCCAGCATTTT,CASSAGQGEQPQHF
TRBV7-3,TRBJ1-1,few,-,TGTGCCAGCAGCTTAACGGGAGGGGCACGGAACACTGAAGCTTTCTTT,CASSLTGGARNTEAFF
TRBV10-2,TRBJ1-2,once,-,TGCGCCAGCAGTCTGGAAGGGATTCGGTATGGCTACACCTTC,CASSLEGIRYGYTF
TRBV18,TRBJ2-1,-,TRBD1,TGTGCCAGCTCACCACTCACAGGGGAAACGCTCTACAATGAGCAGTTCTTC,CASSPLTGETLYNEQFF
TRBV28,TRBJ1-2,-,-,TGTGCCAGCAGTTTTAGATCCAAAACCTATGGCTACACCTTC,CASSFRSKTYGYTF
TRBV19,TRBJ2-4,-,-,TGTGCCAGTACCCAAGGGAGGGACAGAAAAAACATTCAGTACTTC,CASTQGRDRKNIQYF
TRBV30,TRBJ1-4,-,TRBD1,TGTGCCTGGAACGAACAGGGGTATAATGAAAAACTGTTTTTT,CAWNEQGYNEKLFF
TRBV19,TRBJ2-7,-,TRBD1,TGTGCCAGTAGGGGGACAGGGCGGACAGACGAGCAGTACTTC,CASRGTGRTDEQYF
TRBV5-1,TRBJ1-6,-,TRBD1,TGCGCCAGCAGCTGGGAAATAGGGACAGTGAAACCCCTCCACTTT,CASSWEIGTVKPLHF
TRBV7-8,TRBJ2-1,once,-,TGTGCCAGCAGCTTAGGCGGGGTGAATGAGCAGTTCTTC,CASSLGGVNEQFF
TRBV19,TRBJ2-5,-,TRBD2,TGTGCCAGTAGTATGATCGCGGCTAGCGGGGGGGAATTGCAGACCCAGTACTTC,CASSMIAASGGELQTQYF
TRBV7-6,TRBJ1-5,-,TRBD1,TGTGCCAGCAGCAGCCACAGGGGGCTTCAGCCCCAGCATTTT,CASSSHRGLQPQHF
TRBV21-1,TRBJ1-6,-,-,TGTGCCAGCAGGTTGACAGGGGGCCTTAATTCACCCCTCCACTTT,CASRLTGGLNSPLHF
TRBV11-2,TRBJ2-7,once,TRBD1,TGTGCCAGCAGCTCAACCGGGACAGGGGGTTACGAGCAGTACTTC,CASSSTGTGGYEQYF
TRBV2,TRBJ1-1,-,-,TGTGCCAGCAGTGTAGAATTTGAAGCTTTCTTT,CASSVEFEAFF
TRBV7-9,TRBJ1-2,few,TRBD1,TGTGCCAGCAGCTCAGGGACAGGGCTTAGTGGCTACACCTTC,CASSSGTGLSGYTF
TRBV6-6,TRBJ2-7,-,-,TGTGCCAGCAGTTTAACAGGGCACGAGCAGTACTTC,CASSLTGHEQYF
TRBV5-6,TRBJ1-6,-,-,TGTGCCAGCAGCTTGGGGACCACAAGATTTAGTTCACCCCTCCACTTT,CASSLGTTRFSSPLHF
TRBV29-1,TRBJ2-7,-,-,TGCAGCGTTGAGGACACGCATATGGGCTACGAGCAGTACTTC,CSVEDTHMGYEQYF